This passage covers 27 T cell receptor beta chains from one sample sequenced in a study of blood T cell repertoires in COVID-19. Generated by immunoSEQ multiplex PCR, the TCRdb table keeps only in-frame clones and is missing some. The top ten hold around 1.8% of the sample, which has about 230,000 clones, approximately 80% seen once. The sequenced sample consisted of PBMCs or T cells enriched from blood (not recorded which). The origin of the receptors is a man in his fifties or sixties who had recovered from COVID-19.

The CDR3 bases are TGTGCCATCAGTGCGAGGACAGGGGACTATGGCTACACCTTC. This encodes CAISARTGDYGYTF. This sequence joins TRBV10-3 and TRBJ1-2; 9 nucleotides align to TRBD1. This CDR3 spans 14 amino acids. Germline assignment: CDR1 ENHRY and CDR2 SYGVKD. J gave up 3 bases and V 4 bases, and 3 bases lay outside the gene matches.

The rearrangement links TRBV24-1 to TRBJ1-4; D remains unclear. CDR3 size: 13 residues. The germline CDR1 and CDR2 sequences are KGHDR and SFDVKD. V lost 3 bases and J lost 5, with 6 bases in between. The CDR3: CATSDEKNEKLFF. In DNA form, the CDR3 reads TGTGCCACCAGTGATGAGAAAAATGAAAAACTGTTTTTT.

For the CDR3, the DNA is TGTGCCATCAGTGCGATACTAGCGGGGGCTAGCACCGGGGAGCTGTTTTTT. It encodes CAISAILAGASTGELFF. The chain links TRBV10-3 to TRBJ2-2; 11 nucleotides agree with TRBD2. The CDR3 runs to 17 residues. Germline assignment: CDR1 ENHRY and CDR2 SYGVKD. V lost 4 bases and J lost 4; bases outside the gene matches: 8.

The chain has TRBV7-2 and TRBJ2-7; 8 nucleotides align to TRBD1. V was clipped by 1 base and J by 3 bases; unmatched bases: 8. Germline V gene lookup returns CDR1 SGHTA and CDR2 FQGNSA. The CDR3 has 16 residues. The CDR3 spells CASSLVGTGSYYEQYF. The CDR3 DNA reads as TGTGCCAGCAGCTTAGTTGGGACAGGCAGCTACTACGAGCAGTACTTC.

The V and J genes are TRBV21-1 and TRBJ1-5. TRBV21-1 corresponds to a pseudogene. This CDR3 is 18 amino acids long. Here the CDR3 reads CASSKGGSGRGPDQPQHF. In DNA form, the CDR3 reads TGTGCCAGCAGCAAAGGAGGGAGTGGGAGGGGACCTGATCAGCCCCAGCATTTT.

The genes are TRBV5-1 and TRBJ2-1, with 8 bases identical to TRBD1. V lost 0 bases and J lost 3; bases outside the gene matches: 5. The CDR3 spans 16 residues. Germline CDR1 SGHRS, CDR2 YFSETQ. CDR3 region: CASSLAVGQGYNEQFF. CDR3 nucleotides: TGCGCCAGCAGCTTGGCCGTCGGACAGGGCTACAATGAGCAGTTCTTC.

The V and J genes are TRBV11-2 and TRBJ1-1; TRBD1 aligns across 11 bases. Germline CDR1 and CDR2: SGHAT and FQNNGV. The V gene end was trimmed by 5 bases and the J gene end by 11 bases; junction bases not matched to a gene: 7. CDR3 length equals 13 residues. Written as DNA, the CDR3 is TGTGCCAGCAGCAGGACAGGGGGCTTTTTGGCTTTCTTT. Encoded protein: CASSRTGGFLAFF. The variable domain in full, with the rest retrieved from reference TRBV11-2 and TRBJ1-1, is EAGVAQSPRYKIIEKRQSVAFWCNPISGHATLYWYQQILGQGPKLLIQFQNNGVVDDSQLPKDRFSAERLKGVDSTLKIQPAKLEDSAVYLCASSRTGGFLAFFGQGTRLTVV.

The rearrangement uses TRBV18 and TRBJ2-3; TRBD1 might be the D (5 bases). Trimming took 3 bases from V and 4 from J, leaving 8 bases between them. There are 13 residues in the CDR3. Germline V lookup: CDR1 KGHSH, CDR2 LQKENI. The CDR3 DNA reads as TGTGCCAGCTCACCGCAGGGTTCAGATACGCAGTATTTT. Amino acids: CASSPQGSDTQYF.

The chain is built from TRBV7-9 and TRBJ1-2; D ambiguous. V lost 1 base to trimming and J lost 4 bases, with 7 bases between them. From germline, CDR1 is SEHNR and CDR2 FQNEAQ (reference sequence). This CDR3 region has 13 residues. DNA of the CDR3: TGTGCCAGCAGCTTAGATCACAGCTATGGCTACACCTTC. Translating it yields CASSLDHSYGYTF.

The chain has TRBV2 and TRBJ2-7, with D perhaps matching TRBD1 (5 bases). Germline CDR1 is SNHLY and CDR2 is FYNNEI. This CDR3 region has 11 residues. Trimming removed 8 bases at V and 3 bases at J, with 8 bases between. The chain's CDR3 is CASRTSYEQYF. CDR3 DNA sequence: TGTGCCAGCCGGACAAGCTACGAGCAGTACTTC.

The rearrangement links TRBV6-5 to TRBJ1-1; D is undetermined. This CDR3 has 13 residues. Trimming took 7 bases from V and 3 from J, leaving 12 bases between them. Germline V gene lookup returns CDR1 MNHEY and CDR2 SVGAGI. In nucleotides, the CDR3 is TGTGCCAGCATAGAGCGCGGTGACACTGAAGCTTTCTTT. Translation gives CASIERGDTEAFF.

The J gene is TRBJ1-1, the V gene TRBV7-9; D is perhaps TRBD1 (6 bases). The CDR3 contains 12 residues. Trimming took off 1 base at V and 11 bases at J, with 11 bases between the two ends. Germline V gives CDR1 SEHNR, CDR2 FQNEAQ (reference sequence). CDR3 sequence (DNA): TGTGCCAGCAGCTTAGACCGACAGGTTGCTTTCTTT. Translation gives CASSLDRQVAFF.

This rearrangement joins TRBV19 to TRBJ1-3; 10 nucleotides align to TRBD1. Per germline, CDR1 LNHDA and CDR2 SQIVND (reference sequence). The CDR3 has 18 amino acids. V trimming: 6 bases; J trimming: 4 bases; junction bases outside the gene matches: 15. The CDR3 DNA reads as TGTGCCAGTAGCGCCGGGACAGGGGTACGGAAGAGAGGAAACACCATATATTTT. The encoded protein is CASSAGTGVRKRGNTIYF.

The genes are TRBV7-2 and TRBJ1-2; no reliable D call. Germline V lookup: CDR1 SGHTA, CDR2 FQGNSA. This CDR3 is built from 13 residues. Trimming removed 7 bases from V and 6 bases from J, with 15 bases in between. The CDR3 nucleotides are TGTGCCAGCACCTCTCACGCGGAAAATGGCTACACCTTC. Its protein is CASTSHAENGYTF.

The V call is TRBV5-1, the J call TRBJ1-2, with a possible D match to TRBD1 (5 bases). Germline assignment: CDR1 SGHRS and CDR2 YFSETQ. The CDR3 extends over 15 amino acids. The V gene lost 0 bases and the J gene lost 0 bases, with 9 bases spanning the gap. CDR3 region: CASSLEGWANYGYTF. For the CDR3, the DNA is TGCGCCAGCAGCTTGGAGGGGTGGGCTAACTATGGCTACACCTTC.

In DNA form, the CDR3 reads TGTGCCAGTAGTTCGGGACAGAGGGGTCAGCCCCAGCATTTT. The encoded protein is CASSSGQRGQPQHF. V is TRBV19 and J is TRBJ1-5, with TRBD1 matching over 7 bases. The CDR3 is made up of 14 amino acids. Germline CDR1 and CDR2: LNHDA and SQIVND (reference sequence). V lost 5 bases, J lost 6 bases, and 7 bases stayed unmatched.

The chain employs TRBV18 and TRBJ1-6; D gene ambiguous. Trimming stripped 3 bases from V and 8 bases from J, with 8 bases between. The germline V gene encodes CDR1 KGHSH and CDR2 LQKENI. The CDR3 is made up of 13 amino acids. This chain's CDR3 is CASSPSVDSPLHF. In DNA form, the CDR3 reads TGTGCCAGCTCACCCTCGGTGGATTCACCCCTCCACTTT.

The chain joins TRBV5-1 to TRBJ2-7; D might be TRBD1 (7 bases). Germline CDR1 SGHRS, CDR2 YFSETQ. The V end lost 3 bases, the J end lost 0 bases, and 10 bases lay between the germline ends. This CDR3 contains 14 residues. The CDR3 region has the DNA TGCGCCAGCAGCTCCCAGGGGGGCTCCTACGAGCAGTACTTC. Translated: CASSSQGGSYEQYF.

The CDR3 reads CASSLEARGRNYNEQFF. CDR3 in DNA: TGTGCCAGCAGCTTAGAGGCCAGGGGCCGAAACTACAATGAGCAGTTCTTC. The chain combines TRBV7-2 with TRBJ2-1, with D maybe TRBD1 (6 bases). The ends were cut back, 1 base at V and 3 bases at J, with 16 bases in the middle. There are 17 residues in the CDR3. CDR1 and CDR2 (germline): SGHTA, FQGNSA.

The gene calls are TRBV13 and TRBJ1-3; D is possibly TRBD1 (6 bases). V shed 5 bases and J shed 3 bases, with 11 bases lying between them. Germline V gene sequence: CDR1 PRHDT, CDR2 FYEKMQ (reference sequence). CDR3 length equals 14 residues. CDR3 region: CASSAGDVGNTIYF. The CDR3 DNA follows: TGTGCCAGCAGCGCAGGGGACGTTGGAAACACCATATATTTT.

The rearrangement links TRBV5-6 to TRBJ2-2; 7 bases match TRBD1. Germline V gene lookup returns CDR1 SGHDT and CDR2 YYEEEE. J was trimmed by 3 bases and V by 4 bases; bases with no gene match: 6. The CDR3 covers 15 residues. The CDR3 nucleotides are TGTGCCAGCAGCCGTACCGGGACAGACACCGGGGAGCTGTTTTTT. Protein sequence: CASSRTGTDTGELFF.

The gene calls are TRBV11-3 and TRBJ2-3; TRBD2 matches 8 bases. Germline V lookup: CDR1 SGHNT, CDR2 YENEEA. V dropped 3 bases and J dropped 0; count of bases not matched to a gene: 11. This CDR3 comprises 18 residues. CDR3 region: CASSFPIGLAGSTDTQYF. CDR3 in DNA: TGTGCCAGCAGCTTTCCGATCGGGCTAGCGGGTAGCACAGATACGCAGTATTTT.

Of note for this clone: Other nucleotide sequences from this sample produce the same CDR3. The V and J genes are TRBV6-5 and TRBJ2-1, with 7 bases that match TRBD1. V dropped 0 bases and J dropped 4; count of bases not matched to a gene: 3. CDR3 length: 15 amino acids. Germline V gene lookup returns CDR1 MNHEY and CDR2 SVGAGI. The DNA for the CDR3 is TGTGCCAGCAGTTACTCCCAACAGGGGTACAATGAGCAGTTCTTC. Its translation: CASSYSQQGYNEQFF.

This sequence joins TRBV19 and TRBJ1-1; D may be TRBD1 (6 bases). CDR1 is LNHDA, CDR2 SQIVND, per germline (reference sequence). This CDR3 contains 16 residues. Between the trimmed V and J ends, which lost 4 bases and 1 base, there was a span of 16 bases. CDR3 loop: CASSTGTPSGNTEAFF. CDR3 sequence (DNA): TGTGCCAGTAGTACCGGGACACCCTCGGGGAACACTGAAGCTTTCTTT.

This chain links TRBV9 with TRBJ1-4; 7 nucleotides agree with TRBD1. V trimming: 4 bases; J trimming: 4 bases; junction bases outside the gene matches: 4. Germline V CDR1 and CDR2: SGDLS, YYNGEE. The CDR3 totals 14 residues. The CDR3 region is CASSSTGSNEKLFF. CDR3 in DNA: TGTGCCAGCAGCTCGACAGGGAGTAATGAAAAACTGTTTTTT.

The chain combines TRBV18 with TRBJ2-5; TRBD2 might be the D (5 bases). The CDR3 is 14 amino acids. The ends were cut back, 0 bases at V and 5 bases at J, with 10 bases in the middle. Germline values: CDR1 KGHSH, CDR2 LQKENI. Written as DNA, the CDR3 is TGTGCCAGCTCACCACCGTACGGGGTTGAGACCCAGTACTTC. It codes for CASSPPYGVETQYF.

The sample holds a few counts of this clone. The CDR3 bases are TGTGCCAGCAGTGGCGCGGCGGGGGGCCCAGATACGCAGTATTTT. This translates into CASSGAAGGPDTQYF. The chain recombines TRBV2 with TRBJ2-3; 8 positions match TRBD2. The length of the CDR3 is 15 residues. Per the germline V gene, CDR1 is SNHLY and CDR2 is FYNNEI. V lost 4 bases, J lost 4 bases, and 7 bases stayed unmatched.